One and the same sample provided the 27 T cell receptor beta chains below, sequenced in a study of OX40 agonist ivuxolimab in advanced cancers. Assay used: immunoSEQ multiplex PCR; TCRdb lists only in-frame clones, some missing. The data contain around 60,000 clones, 85% to 90% of them singletons. The sample consisted of CD4+ or CD8+ T cells sorted from blood, taken in a trial of the OX40 agonist ivuxolimab. These receptors were obtained from an adult with an advanced solid tumor such as melanoma, head and neck, liver or kidney cancer.

The chain uses TRBV6-1 and TRBJ2-7; D tentatively reads TRBD1 or TRBD2 (7 bases each). Trimming shortened V by 7 bases and J by 2 bases, and 15 bases separated the two germline ends. The CDR3 is made up of 14 amino acids. CDR1 is MNHNS, CDR2 SASEGT, per germline. DNA for the CDR3: TGTGCCAGCAATCGACAGGGAGGGGCCTACGAGCAGTACTTC. As protein: CASNRQGGAYEQYF.

The chain has TRBV6-5 and TRBJ1-2, with a tentative D call TRBD1 (6 bases). V was pared by 2 bases and J by 4 bases, with 14 bases between. Germline values: CDR1 MNHEY, CDR2 SVGAGI. This CDR3 is built from 15 residues. CDR3 in DNA: TGTGCCAGCAGTTACGGGGGGGCCGGTGGCTATGGCTACACCTTC. Its protein product is CASSYGGAGGYGYTF.

This chain uses TRBV5-8 with TRBJ2-2; 8 nucleotides align to TRBD2. CDR1 and CDR2 from the germline V gene are SGHTS and YDEGEE. The length of the CDR3 is 15 residues. After removal of 7 bases from V and 0 bases from J, the junction contained 5 bases not matched to a gene. Here the CDR3 DNA reads TGTGCCAGCCCCCGGGGGGGCGCGAACACCGGGGAGCTGTTTTTT. Its protein product is CASPRGGANTGELFF.

The CDR3 region has the DNA TGTGCCAGTAGTATACAGGGGTTGGAAAAACTGTTTTTT. Its translation: CASSIQGLEKLFF. This rearrangement joins TRBV19 to TRBJ1-4; D is perhaps TRBD1 (6 bases). V lost 2 bases and J 8 bases, leaving 9 bases between the germline ends. From germline, CDR1 is LNHDA and CDR2 SQIVND (reference sequence). This CDR3 is built from 13 residues.

The V and J genes are TRBV28 and TRBJ2-7; a possible D gene is TRBD1 (8 bases). The CDR3 runs 14 residues. Germline V lookup: CDR1 MDHEN, CDR2 SYDVKM. The ends were cut back, 6 bases at V and 5 bases at J, with 17 bases in the middle. Here the CDR3 reads CASRTQGGKNEQYF. The DNA of the CDR3 is TGTGCCAGCAGGACACAGGGGGGGAAGAACGAGCAGTACTTC.

Concerning this clone: The same CDR3 also results from other DNA sequences found in this sample. The chain carries TRBV9 and TRBJ1-2, with D tentatively TRBD1 (6 bases). This CDR3 has 15 residues. The germline V and J ends were trimmed by 2 bases and 4 bases, with 15 bases remaining between them. In germline, CDR1 is SGDLS, CDR2 YYNGEE. Here the CDR3 DNA reads TGTGCCAGCAGCGTTAACGTCAGGGGAGGCTATGGCTACACCTTC. Translation: CASSVNVRGGYGYTF.

The chain employs TRBV6-6 and TRBJ1-1, with TRBD1 identical over 11 bases. Trimming took 9 bases from V and 2 from J; bases not matched to a gene: 8. Germline V gene sequence: CDR1 MNHNY, CDR2 SVGAGI (reference sequence). The CDR3 is 15 amino acids. The CDR3 nucleotides are TGTGCCAGTTGGGACAGGGGGTACAAAAACACTGAAGCTTTCTTT. It specifies CASWDRGYKNTEAFF.

The V call is TRBV18, the J call TRBJ1-3; D gene ambiguous. V dropped 2 bases and J dropped 0 bases, with 11 bases sitting between them. This CDR3 has 16 residues. Germline V lookup: CDR1 KGHSH, CDR2 LQKENI. CDR3 DNA: TGTGCCAGCTCACCAGTCCCTGGGCGCTCTGGAAACACCATATATTTT. Protein sequence: CASSPVPGRSGNTIYF.

The J gene is TRBJ2-1, the V gene TRBV5-6; weak D call: TRBD2 (5 bases). This CDR3 spans 15 amino acids. The V gene's germline CDR1 is SGHDT and CDR2 YYEEEE. The V end lost 2 bases, the J end lost 4 bases, and 13 bases lay between the germline ends. CDR3 sequence (DNA): TGTGCCAGCAGCTTCCCGACGGGGTTATACAATGAGCAGTTCTTC. As protein: CASSFPTGLYNEQFF.

The gene calls are TRBV2 and TRBJ2-5; D uncertain. The end of the DNA is better explained by TRBJ2-7, so the J call may be wrong. The CDR3 is 14 amino acids. Germline V gene sequence: CDR1 SNHLY, CDR2 FYNNEI. In DNA form, the CDR3 reads TGTGCCAGCAGTGACCAACAACGGCAGCACGAGCAGTACTTC. Translating gives CASSDQQRQHEQYF.

The CDR3 sequence: CASSDRGGSYEQYF. The CDR3 nucleotides read TGTGCCAGCAGCGACCGGGGGGGCTCCTACGAGCAGTACTTC. The chain combines TRBV7-6 with TRBJ2-7; 8 bases are shared with TRBD2. The CDR3 contains 14 residues. Unmatched junction bases numbered 3, after V lost 5 bases and J lost 0 bases. Germline CDR1 is SGHVS and CDR2 is FNYEAQ.

The genes are TRBV7-2 and TRBJ2-7; D perhaps matches TRBD2 (6 bases). The CDR3 loop spans 13 amino acids. Trimming removed 5 bases from V and 3 bases from J, with 11 bases in between. Germline-derived CDR1 and CDR2 are SGHTA and FQGNSA. CDR3 region: CASSRSGYYEQYF. CDR3 nucleotide sequence: TGTGCCAGCAGCCGTAGCGGCTACTACGAGCAGTACTTC. Full variable domain (outside the CDR3, taken from reference TRBV7-2 and TRBJ2-7): GAGVSQSPSNKVTEKGKDVELRCDPISGHTALYWYRQSLGQGLEFLIYFQGNSAPDKSGLPSDRFSAERTGGSVSTLTIQRTQQEDSAVYLCASSRSGYYEQYFGPGTRLTVT.

This rearrangement joins TRBV9 to TRBJ1-3; TRBD1 aligns across 9 bases. The germline CDR1 and CDR2 sequences are SGDLS and YYNGEE. The CDR3 runs 19 residues. The J segment lost 7 bases and the V segment lost 4 bases, leaving 21 bases of the junction unmatched. CDR3 DNA sequence: TGTGCCAGCAGCTATCGTCCCGGGACAGGGAGGTCGGCAGGTAACACCATATATTTT. Residues: CASSYRPGTGRSAGNTIYF.

The chain couples TRBV18 to TRBJ1-3; perhaps TRBD1 as D (5 bases). This CDR3 has 15 residues. V lost 2 bases and J lost 2, with 10 bases in between. Germline V CDR1 and CDR2: KGHSH, LQKENI. As DNA, the CDR3 is TGTGCCAGCTCACCAGGTGGGGGTACTGGAAACACCATATATTTT. Amino acids: CASSPGGGTGNTIYF.

This chain connects TRBV9 to TRBJ2-7; tentative D call: TRBD2 (6 bases). CDR1 is SGDLS and CDR2 is YYNGEE in the germline V gene. The CDR3 extends over 15 amino acids. Between the trimmed V and J ends, which lost 4 bases and 1 base, there was a span of 15 bases. CDR3 sequence: CASSPRFGTSYEQYF. DNA of the CDR3: TGTGCCAGCAGCCCTCGGTTCGGGACTTCCTACGAGCAGTACTTC.

This rearrangement joins TRBV19 to TRBJ1-2; D call uncertain. Germline CDR1 LNHDA, CDR2 SQIVND (reference sequence). V gave up 0 bases and J gave up 1 base, with 9 bases separating them. This CDR3 region has 15 residues. CDR3 nucleotides: TGTGCCAGTAGTATAGATCTAAGCGGTAACTATGGCTACACCTTC. It translates to CASSIDLSGNYGYTF. The whole variable domain, filled in from reference TRBV19 and TRBJ1-2, reads DGGITQSPKYLFRKEGQNVTLSCEQNLNHDAMYWYRQDPGQGLRLIYYSQIVNDFQKGDIAEGYSVSREKKESFPLTVTSAQKNPTAFYLCASSIDLSGNYGYTFGSGTRLTVV.

The V gene is TRBV9, the J gene TRBJ2-3; D unresolved. Between the trimmed V and J ends, which lost 4 bases and 0 bases, there was a span of 6 bases. Germline V gene lookup returns CDR1 SGDLS and CDR2 YYNGEE. This CDR3 spans 13 amino acids. As DNA, the CDR3 is TGTGCCAGCAGCCTCCAAAGCACAGATACGCAGTATTTT. This gives the protein CASSLQSTDTQYF. The full variable domain, completed using reference TRBV9 and TRBJ2-3, is DSGVTQTPKHLITATGQRVTLRCSPRSGDLSVYWYQQSLDQGLQFLIQYYNGEERAKGNILERFSAQQFPDLHSELNLSSLELGDSALYFCASSLQSTDTQYFGPGTRLTVL.

This chain uses TRBV14 with TRBJ1-6; possibly TRBD1 for D (5 bases). CDR1 and CDR2 from the germline V gene are SGHDN and FVKESK. V lost 4 bases and J 7 bases, leaving 8 bases between the germline ends. CDR3 size: 13 residues. Here the CDR3 reads CASSPRGNSPLHF. DNA of the CDR3: TGTGCCAGCAGCCCTCGGGGGAATTCACCCCTCCACTTT.

The chain recombines TRBV15 with TRBJ2-3; D may be TRBD2 (6 bases). Between the trimmed V and J ends, which lost 3 bases and 2 bases, there was a span of 15 bases. The V gene's germline CDR1 is LNHNV and CDR2 YYDKDF (reference sequence). The CDR3 is made up of 16 amino acids. Written as DNA, the CDR3 is TGTGCCACCAGCAGCAGACAGCGGGTCTCCACAGATACGCAGTATTTT. As protein: CATSSRQRVSTDTQYF.

This clone has just a few counts. The chain carries TRBV7-3 and TRBJ1-2, with D perhaps TRBD1 (5 bases). The V end was cut by 5 bases, the J end by 8 bases, with 15 bases between. The germline gives CDR1 SGHTA, CDR2 FQGTGA. CDR3 size: 13 residues. The CDR3 DNA sequence: TGTGCCAGCAGCCCGGCGGGGGTGGGAGGCTACACCTTC. This encodes CASSPAGVGGYTF.

This clone was counted a few times. The chain links TRBV18 to TRBJ2-7; 7 bases align to TRBD2. This CDR3 has 14 residues. CDR1 is KGHSH, CDR2 LQKENI, per germline. V lost 3 bases, J lost 5 bases, and 7 bases stayed unmatched. The CDR3 bases are TGTGCCAGCTCACCCCTCCCCAGCGGGGACGAGCAGTACTTC. It codes for CASSPLPSGDEQYF.

The V gene is TRBV5-1, the J gene TRBJ1-4; D gene uncertain. Trimming pared 0 bases from V and 0 bases from J, leaving 6 bases between. Per the germline V gene, CDR1 is SGHRS and CDR2 is YFSETQ. The CDR3 has 15 amino acids. The CDR3: CASSLAWATNEKLFF. CDR3 nucleotides: TGCGCCAGCAGCTTGGCCTGGGCAACTAATGAAAAACTGTTTTTT.

The chain carries TRBV5-1 and TRBJ1-1, with 10 bases that match TRBD1. Per the germline V gene, CDR1 is SGHRS and CDR2 is YFSETQ. Trimming removed 4 bases from V and 4 bases from J; junction bases left unmatched: 1. The CDR3 sequence is 13 residues long. The CDR3 is CASSRTGGTEAFF. The CDR3 DNA sequence: TGCGCCAGCAGCCGGACAGGGGGCACTGAAGCTTTCTTT.

The chain joins TRBV7-9 to TRBJ2-5; TRBD2 matches 7 bases. The CDR3 sequence is 15 residues long. V lost 1 base, J lost 5 bases, and 7 bases stayed unmatched. Germline V gives CDR1 SEHNR, CDR2 FQNEAQ (reference sequence). The DNA of the CDR3 is TGTGCCAGCAGCTTAGAGGGCAGGGAGGGCGAGACCCAGTACTTC. It codes for CASSLEGREGETQYF.

This clone has just one count. J is TRBJ2-3 and V is TRBV29-1, with D perhaps TRBD1 (8 bases). The CDR3 is 12 amino acids. The V gene's germline CDR1 is SQVTM and CDR2 ANQGSEA. The V end was cut by 4 bases, the J end by 9 bases, with 14 bases between. The chain's CDR3 is CSVVAQGGTQYF. CDR3 DNA sequence: TGCAGCGTTGTTGCACAGGGGGGGACGCAGTATTTT.

The J gene is TRBJ2-4, the V gene TRBV19; 9 nucleotides agree with TRBD2. The CDR3 is 16 residues long. J gave up 0 bases and V 4 bases, and 4 bases lay outside the gene matches. Per germline, CDR1 LNHDA and CDR2 SQIVND (reference sequence). Here the CDR3 DNA reads TGTGCCAGTAGTAAAGCGGGGGGTGGAGCCAAAAACATTCAGTACTTC. Protein product: CASSKAGGGAKNIQYF.

The chain employs TRBV5-6 and TRBJ2-5; D tentatively reads TRBD1 or TRBD2 (5 bases each). V lost 2 bases and J 2 bases, leaving 13 bases between the germline ends. The germline V gene has CDR1 SGHDT and CDR2 YYEEEE. The CDR3 has 15 amino acids. The CDR3 DNA is TGTGCCAGCAGCTTTCGATCTGGGGGTCAAGAGACCCAGTACTTC. It codes for CASSFRSGGQETQYF.